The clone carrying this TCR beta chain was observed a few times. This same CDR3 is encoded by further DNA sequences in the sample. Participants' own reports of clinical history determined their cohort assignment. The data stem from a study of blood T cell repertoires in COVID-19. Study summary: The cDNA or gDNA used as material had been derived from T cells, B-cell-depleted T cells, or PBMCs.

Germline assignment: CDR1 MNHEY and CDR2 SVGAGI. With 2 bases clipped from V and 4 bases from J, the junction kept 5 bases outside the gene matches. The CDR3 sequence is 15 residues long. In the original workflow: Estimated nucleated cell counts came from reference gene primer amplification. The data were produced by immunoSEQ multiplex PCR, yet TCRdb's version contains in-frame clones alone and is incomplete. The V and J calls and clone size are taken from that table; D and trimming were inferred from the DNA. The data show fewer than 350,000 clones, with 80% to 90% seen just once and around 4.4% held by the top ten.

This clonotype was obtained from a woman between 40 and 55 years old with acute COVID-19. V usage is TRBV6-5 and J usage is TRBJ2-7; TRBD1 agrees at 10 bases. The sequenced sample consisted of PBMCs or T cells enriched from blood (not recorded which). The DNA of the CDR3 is TGTGCCAGCAGTTACCTCGGGACAGGGGTGTACGAGCAGTACTTC. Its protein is CASSYLGTGVYEQYF.